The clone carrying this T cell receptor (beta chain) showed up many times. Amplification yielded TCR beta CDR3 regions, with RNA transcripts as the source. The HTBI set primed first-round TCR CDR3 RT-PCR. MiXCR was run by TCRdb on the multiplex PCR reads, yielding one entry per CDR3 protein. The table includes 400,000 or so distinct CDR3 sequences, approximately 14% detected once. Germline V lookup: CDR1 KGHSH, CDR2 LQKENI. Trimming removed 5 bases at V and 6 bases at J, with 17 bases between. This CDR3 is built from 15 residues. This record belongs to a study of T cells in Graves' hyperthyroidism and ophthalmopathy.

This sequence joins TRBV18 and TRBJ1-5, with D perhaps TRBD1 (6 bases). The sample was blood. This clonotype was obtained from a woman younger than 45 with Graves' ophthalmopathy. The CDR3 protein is CASSTGTVGGQPQHF. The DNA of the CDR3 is TGTGCCAGCTCAACGGGAACCGTAGGGGGTCAGCCCCAGCATTTT.